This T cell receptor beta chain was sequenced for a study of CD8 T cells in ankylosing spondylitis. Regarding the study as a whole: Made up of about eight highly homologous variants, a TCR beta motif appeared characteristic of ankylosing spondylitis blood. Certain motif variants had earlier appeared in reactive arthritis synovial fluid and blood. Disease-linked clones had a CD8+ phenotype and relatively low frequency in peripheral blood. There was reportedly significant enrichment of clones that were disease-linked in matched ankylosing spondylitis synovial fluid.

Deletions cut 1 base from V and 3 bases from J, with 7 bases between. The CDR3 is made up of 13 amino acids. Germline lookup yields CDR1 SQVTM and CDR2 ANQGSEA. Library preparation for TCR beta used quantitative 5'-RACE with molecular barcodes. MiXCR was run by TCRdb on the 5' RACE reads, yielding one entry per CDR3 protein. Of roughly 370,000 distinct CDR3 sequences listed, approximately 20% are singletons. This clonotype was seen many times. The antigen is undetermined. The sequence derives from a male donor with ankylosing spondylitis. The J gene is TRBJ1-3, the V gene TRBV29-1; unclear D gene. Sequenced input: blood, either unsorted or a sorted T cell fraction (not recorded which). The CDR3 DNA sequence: TGCAGCGTTGAAGCAGGTATTGGAAACACCATATATTTT. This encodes CSVEAGIGNTIYF.